This TCR beta chain was identified in a study of blood T cell repertoires in COVID-19 (dated by TCRdb to 2018 to 2020). About the investigation overall: Samples from collaborators originated in the United States, Italy and Spain and spanned both the acute and convalescent phases of COVID-19. The prospective study material was composed of cDNA or gDNA derived from T cells, B-cell-depleted T cells, or PBMCs. The dataset comprised deeply sampled blood TCRbeta repertoires from subjects exposed to, actively infected with, or recovered from COVID-19. The repertoires were released in a freely available public database meant as a resource for research on the immune response to SARS-CoV-2. Samples were obtained from the ongoing ImmuneRACE study (first 160 participants) and from some 1,200 subjects provided by 6 global collaborators. The sample metadata nearly always contained a de-identified subject ID, COVID-19 status, age in years and sex. Where available, HLA class I and class II types were taken from metadata supplied by the sample provider and were not determined by assay-based typing.

TCRbeta CDR3 regions were amplified from genomic DNA using the immunoSEQ Assay, a bias-controlled multiplex PCR. Per the source publication's procedure: The number of nucleated cells in each sample was estimated from the amplification of reference gene primers within the assay. To quantify the absolute abundance of each unique TCRbeta CDR3 rearrangement, sequence reads were collapsed and filtered. For each sample, productive Simpson clonality was calculated as the square root of Simpson's diversity index over productive rearrangements. What TCRdb holds here is the immuneACCESS table cut down to in-frame rearrangements. Part of the clones is not present; checked against another copy, under half of the missing clones reflect an unresolved V gene, and the others are unexplained. V and J calls and clone size are given by that table; D and trimming were obtained from the DNA. Within this sample are some 350,000 clones, with 75% to 90% of them counted one time only. The ten biggest clones cover 1% of the sample.

V is cut back by 6 bases and J by 9 bases, with 5 bases in the junction unmatched. Measured from the cysteine to the phenylalanine, the CDR3 is 14 residues long. Just the 42-base CDR3 DNA is kept, in frame starting at base 1. In the germline V gene, CDR1 corresponds to MNHEY and CDR2 to SVGAGI. Study-wide conclusions, independent of this receptor: How much clinical and demographic metadata was included differed by source and by participant, and the metadata was provided uncurated.

Participants in the prospective study were aged roughly 18 to 100 years, lived in about two dozen United States geographic areas, and enrolled through a virtual design. In the prospective study, cohorts were assigned on the basis of participant-reported clinical history obtained from a screening survey and a study questionnaire. ImmuneRACE Cohort 3 recovered participants were defined by two consecutive negative NP/OP PCR tests, healthcare professional clearance, or symptom resolution. Mobile phlebotomists in the prospective study collected whole blood, serum and a nasopharyngeal or oropharyngeal swab from every participant. Participants in the prospective study had the option to provide additional blood draws and questionnaires over a roughly two-month period. Blood samples from the prospective study were shipped frozen or at room temperature prior to DNA extraction. In the case of this clone: It has no known antigen specificity. Per-nucleotide qualities are absent, and no much larger clonotype sits a single base away.

Sequenced material: PBMCs or T cells enriched from blood (not recorded which). The V and J genes are TRBV6-5 and TRBJ1-6; TRBD1 aligns with 10 central bases. This sequence was found in a man between 18 and 35 years old who had recovered from COVID-19. The sequenced DNA: TGTGCCAGCAGCCCGGGACAGGGGAGTTCACCCCTCCACTTT. It codes for CASSPGQGSSPLHF.